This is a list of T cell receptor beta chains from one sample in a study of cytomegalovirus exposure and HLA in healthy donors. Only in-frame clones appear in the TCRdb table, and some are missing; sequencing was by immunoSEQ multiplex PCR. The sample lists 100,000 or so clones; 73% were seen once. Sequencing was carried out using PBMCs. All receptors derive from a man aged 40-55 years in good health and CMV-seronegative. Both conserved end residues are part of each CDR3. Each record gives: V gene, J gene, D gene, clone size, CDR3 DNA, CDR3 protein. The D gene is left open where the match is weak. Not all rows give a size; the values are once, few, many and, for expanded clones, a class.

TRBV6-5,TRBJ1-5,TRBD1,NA,TGTGCCAGCAGCAGAACAGGGGCCAGCAATCAGCCCCAGCATTTT,CASSRTGASNQPQHF
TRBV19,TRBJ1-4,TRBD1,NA,TGTGCCAGTAGTACCTCCGGGACAGATCTTGAAAAACTGTTTTTT,CASSTSGTDLEKLFF
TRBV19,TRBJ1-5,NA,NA,TGTGCCAGTAGTACAACAGGCTTCGGTCAGCCCCAGCATTTT,CASSTTGFGQPQHF
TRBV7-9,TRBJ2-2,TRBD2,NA,TGTGCCAGCAGGCGAACCGTGGGAGGGGACACCGGGGAGCTGTTTTTT,CASRRTVGGDTGELFF
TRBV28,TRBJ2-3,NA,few,TGTGCCAGCAGCTACAGGCGCACAGATACGCAGTATTTT,CASSYRRTDTQYF
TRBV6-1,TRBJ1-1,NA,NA,TGTGCCAGCAGTAAACTGGGAGGGAACACTGAAGCTTTCTTT,CASSKLGGNTEAFF
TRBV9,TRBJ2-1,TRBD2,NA,TGTGCCAGTCGACCGGGGGGATACAATGAGCAGTTCTTC,CASRPGGYNEQFF
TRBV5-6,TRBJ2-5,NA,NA,TGTGCCAGCAGCTTGGATAGTTGGGAGACCCAGTACTTC,CASSLDSWETQYF
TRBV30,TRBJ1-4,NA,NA,TGTGCCTGGAGTCCAACCCGGGACGGTGGGGGCCCTGAAAAACTGTTTTTT,CAWSPTRDGGGPEKLFF
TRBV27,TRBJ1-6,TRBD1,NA,TGTGCCAGCAGTTTTAGCAGGGGGGCCCACTCCTATAATTCACCCCTCCACTTT,CASSFSRGAHSYNSPLHF
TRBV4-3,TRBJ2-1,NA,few,TGCGCCAGCAGCCAATTACTAGAGATCTCCTACAATGAGCAGTTCTTC,CASSQLLEISYNEQFF
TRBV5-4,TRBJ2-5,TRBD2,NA,TGTGCCAGCAGCTGGGGGGGCCTAGCGGGGGTTAGGGGGACCCAGTACTTC,CASSWGGLAGVRGTQYF
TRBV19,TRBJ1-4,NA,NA,TGTGCCAGTAGGGGACAACCAACTAATGAAAAACTGTTTTTT,CASRGQPTNEKLFF
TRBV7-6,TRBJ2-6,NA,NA,TGTGCCAGCAGCTTAAAGAACAGGGCTGGGGCCAACGTCCTGACTTTC,CASSLKNRAGANVLTF
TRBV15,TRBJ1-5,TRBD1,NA,TGTGCCACCAGCAGAGATCGATTAGTAGGGGGCACTCAGCCCCAGCATTTT,CATSRDRLVGGTQPQHF
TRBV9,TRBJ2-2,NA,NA,TGTGCCAGCACAGGGTGGCACGGGGAGCTGTTTTTT,CASTGWHGELFF
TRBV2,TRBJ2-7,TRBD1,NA,TGTGCCAGCAGTTCGATTGACAGGGACTCCTACGAGCAGTACTTC,CASSSIDRDSYEQYF
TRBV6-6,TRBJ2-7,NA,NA,TGTGCCAGCATCCCCCGGACGGGCAGGGGCAACGAGCAGTACTTC,CASIPRTGRGNEQYF
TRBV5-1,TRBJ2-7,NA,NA,TGCGCCAGCAGCTTGGGCGGTCCTTACGAGCAGTACTTC,CASSLGGPYEQYF
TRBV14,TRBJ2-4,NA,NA,TGTGCCAGCAGCCAAGGGACAAGGACCCTAGCCAAAAACATTCAGTACTTC,CASSQGTRTLAKNIQYF
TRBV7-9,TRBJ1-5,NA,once,TGTGCCAGCAGCCCAGGGGATTTCAATCAGCCCCAGCATTTT,CASSPGDFNQPQHF
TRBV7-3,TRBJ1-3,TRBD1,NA,TGTGCCAGCAGCTTTCTGACGGGACAGCTGAGCTCTGGAAACACCATATATTTT,CASSFLTGQLSSGNTIYF
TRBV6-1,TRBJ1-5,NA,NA,TGTGCCAGCAGTGAGGGGGACAACTATAGCAATCAGCCCCAGCATTTT,CASSEGDNYSNQPQHF
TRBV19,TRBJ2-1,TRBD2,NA,TGTGCCTCCACACTAGCGGGGGGTTGGAATGAGCAGTTCTTC,CASTLAGGWNEQFF
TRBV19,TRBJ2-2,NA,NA,TGTGCCAGTAGGGGCACAGGGAACACCGGGGAGCTGTTTTTT,CASRGTGNTGELFF
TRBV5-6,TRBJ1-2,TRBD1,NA,TGTGCCAGCAGCTTGGTACAGGGGGGGAACTATGGCTACACCTTC,CASSLVQGGNYGYTF
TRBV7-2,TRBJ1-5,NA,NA,TGTGCCAGCAGCATTAGAGGCAATCAGCCCCAGCATTTT,CASSIRGNQPQHF
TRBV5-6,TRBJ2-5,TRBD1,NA,TGTGCCAGCAGTCTGGGACAGGGTTTGGGGACCCAGTACTTC,CASSLGQGLGTQYF
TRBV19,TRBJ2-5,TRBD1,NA,TGTGCCAGTAGTACCGGGACAGGGGCGATCCCGGGGGAGACCCAGTACTTC,CASSTGTGAIPGETQYF
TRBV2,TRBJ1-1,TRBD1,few,TGTGCCAGCTGGGGACAGCCCACTGAAGCTTTCTTT,CASWGQPTEAFF
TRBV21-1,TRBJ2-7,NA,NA,TGTGCCAGCAGCAAGTCCCGGGACTTGTACGAGCAGTACTTC,CASSKSRDLYEQYF
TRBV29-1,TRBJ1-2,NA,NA,TGCAGCGTTGGCCCAGACAGCGCTAACTATGGCTACACCTTC,CSVGPDSANYGYTF
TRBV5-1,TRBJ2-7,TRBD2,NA,TGCGCCAGCAGCGGAATAAGCGGGGGGATTCACGAGCAGTACTTC,CASSGISGGIHEQYF
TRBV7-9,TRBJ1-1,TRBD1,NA,TGTGCCAGCAGCCCTCGGACAGGGTGGGACACTGAAGCTTTCTTT,CASSPRTGWDTEAFF
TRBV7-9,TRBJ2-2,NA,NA,TGTGCCAGCAGCTTGTTACTAGGGATCCCCGGGGAGCTGTTTTTT,CASSLLLGIPGELFF
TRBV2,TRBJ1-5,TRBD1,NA,TGTGCCAGCAGTGGTCACGGAGGGGGCCAACAGCCCCAGCATTTT,CASSGHGGGQQPQHF
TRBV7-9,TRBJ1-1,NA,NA,TGTGCCAGCAGCCTTGACAGCAACACTGAAGCTTTCTTT,CASSLDSNTEAFF
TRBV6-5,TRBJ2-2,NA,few,TGTGCCAGCAGTTACGGGTTAGCGGTAACCACCGGGGAGCTGTTTTTT,CASSYGLAVTTGELFF
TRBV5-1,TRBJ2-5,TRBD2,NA,TGCGCCAGCAGCTGGGCTCTAGCGGGGGGGCTAGAGACCCAGTACTTC,CASSWALAGGLETQYF
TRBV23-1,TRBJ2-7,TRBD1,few,TGCGCCAGCACCTTCCCGGGACAGGGGGCGCAAATCTACGAGCAGTACTTC,CASTFPGQGAQIYEQYF
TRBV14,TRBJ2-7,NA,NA,TGTGCCAGCAGCCAAGATATGGCCAGGTTCTACGAGCAGTACTTC,CASSQDMARFYEQYF
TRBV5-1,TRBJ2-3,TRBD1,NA,TGCGCCAGCAGCTTAACAGGGGTGGATACGCAGTATTTT,CASSLTGVDTQYF
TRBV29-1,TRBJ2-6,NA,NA,TGCAGCGTTGAGGAGAACTCTGGGGCCAACGTCCTGACTTTC,CSVEENSGANVLTF
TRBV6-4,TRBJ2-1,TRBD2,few,TGTGCCAGCAGTCGGGCTAGCGGGGGAAATGAGCAGTTCTTC,CASSRASGGNEQFF
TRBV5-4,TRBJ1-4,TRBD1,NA,TGTGCCAGCAGCCGGACAGGCCCTCAGGCTGAAAAACTGTTTTTT,CASSRTGPQAEKLFF
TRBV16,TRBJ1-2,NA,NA,TGTGCCAGCAGCCAGACCTCAGGGAACTATGGCTACACCTTC,CASSQTSGNYGYTF
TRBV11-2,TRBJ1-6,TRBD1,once,TGTGCCAGCAGAACCATCGTTACGGGACAGGTCAATAATTCACCCCTCCACTTT,CASRTIVTGQVNNSPLHF
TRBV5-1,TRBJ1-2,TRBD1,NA,TGCGCCAGCAGCTTAGACAGGGAGGACTATGGCTACACCTTC,CASSLDREDYGYTF
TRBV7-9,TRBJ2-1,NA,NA,TGTGCCAGCAGCCCCCCGGGTTGGAGTGAGCAGTTCTTC,CASSPPGWSEQFF
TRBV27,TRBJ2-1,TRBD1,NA,TGTGCCAGCAGTTTAGGACAGGGGGCGCGAGGTTGGGGCAATGAGCAGTTCTTC,CASSLGQGARGWGNEQFF
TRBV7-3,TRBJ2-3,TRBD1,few,TGTGCCAGCAGCCCCATACAGGGGGGCACAGATACGCAGTATTTT,CASSPIQGGTDTQYF
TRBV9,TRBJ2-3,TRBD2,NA,TGTGCCAGCAGCACCCTCATAGCGGGGGGTACAGATACGCAGTATTTT,CASSTLIAGGTDTQYF
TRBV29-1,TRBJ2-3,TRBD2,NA,TGCAGCGTTGACACCCGGGGGGGCCAAGATACGCAGTATTTT,CSVDTRGGQDTQYF
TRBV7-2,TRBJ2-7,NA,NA,TGTGCCAGCAGCCCGACTCCCTACGAGCAGTACTTC,CASSPTPYEQYF
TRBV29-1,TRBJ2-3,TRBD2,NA,TGCAGCTTATTGCAGCCTAGCGGGGGCACAGATACGCAGTATTTT,CSLLQPSGGTDTQYF
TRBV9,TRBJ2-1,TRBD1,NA,TGTGCCAGCAGCGGATACAGGGGTGTGTCCTACAATGAGCAGTTCTTC,CASSGYRGVSYNEQFF
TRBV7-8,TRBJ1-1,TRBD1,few,TGTGCCAGCAGCTCGGGACAGGGGGAAGCTTTCTTT,CASSSGQGEAFF
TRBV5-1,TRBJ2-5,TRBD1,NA,TGCGCCAGCAACTACGGGACAGGACTCCAAGAGACCCAGTACTTC,CASNYGTGLQETQYF
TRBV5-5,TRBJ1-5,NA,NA,TGTGCCAGCAGCTTATCGGTCCTGGGGCTGGATCAGCCCCAGCATTTT,CASSLSVLGLDQPQHF
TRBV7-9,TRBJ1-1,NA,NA,TGTGCCAGCAGCTTATCGGGGGTTAGGAACACTGAAGCTTTCTTT,CASSLSGVRNTEAFF